This T cell receptor (beta chain) was retrieved from a study of identical twins' blood T cells. Regarding the study as a whole: Even for out-of-frame TCRbeta, twins reportedly shared V gene usage much more than unrelated donors. Shared CDR3 clonotype counts tracked mainly the product of cloneset sizes.

TCRdb independently ran MiXCR on the 5' RACE reads; one entry per CDR3 protein. The data hold fewer than 450,000 distinct CDR3 sequences, with around 30% observed a single time. With regard to this clonotype: The antigen is unknown.

There are 14 residues in the CDR3. V lost 1 base, J lost 3 bases, and 9 bases lay in between. The germline V gene encodes CDR1 SGHNT and CDR2 YENEEA. Donors were six healthy women in three monozygous twin pairs. Likely shared infections and vaccines: all three twin pairs were reared together. Material: PBMCs. This receptor was taken from a woman between 18 and 55 years old in good health. The chain has TRBV11-3 and TRBJ1-1, with D uncertain. DNA of the CDR3: TGTGCCAGCAGCTTAGTGGTGCGGGACACTGAAGCTTTCTTT. Amino acids: CASSLVVRDTEAFF.